The sequence of this T cell receptor beta chain was determined in a study of early T cells in non-severe SARS-CoV-2 infection. Study details: Unsorted whole blood bulk RNA was sequenced, with unpaired chains.

Individual cDNA molecules received unique molecular identifiers. TCRdb re-derived calls from the 5' RACE reads in MiXCR, one entry per CDR3 protein. The sample has 70,000 to 85,000 distinct CDR3 sequences, 9% to 14% seen once. This clonotype was seen a handful of times. The origin of this receptor is an adult who was a healthcare worker with PCR-confirmed SARS-CoV-2 infection or an uninfected control (not recorded which). Sequenced: whole blood.

The CDR3 region has the DNA TGCGCCAGCAGTGAGTCGACGGGCACAGATACGCAGTATTTT. It is translated as CASSESTGTDTQYF. The chain is built from TRBV10-2 and TRBJ2-3; no clear D. Germline loops: CDR1 WSHSY, CDR2 SAAADI. V was cut by 0 bases and J by 1 base, with 5 bases left in between. The CDR3 totals 14 residues.